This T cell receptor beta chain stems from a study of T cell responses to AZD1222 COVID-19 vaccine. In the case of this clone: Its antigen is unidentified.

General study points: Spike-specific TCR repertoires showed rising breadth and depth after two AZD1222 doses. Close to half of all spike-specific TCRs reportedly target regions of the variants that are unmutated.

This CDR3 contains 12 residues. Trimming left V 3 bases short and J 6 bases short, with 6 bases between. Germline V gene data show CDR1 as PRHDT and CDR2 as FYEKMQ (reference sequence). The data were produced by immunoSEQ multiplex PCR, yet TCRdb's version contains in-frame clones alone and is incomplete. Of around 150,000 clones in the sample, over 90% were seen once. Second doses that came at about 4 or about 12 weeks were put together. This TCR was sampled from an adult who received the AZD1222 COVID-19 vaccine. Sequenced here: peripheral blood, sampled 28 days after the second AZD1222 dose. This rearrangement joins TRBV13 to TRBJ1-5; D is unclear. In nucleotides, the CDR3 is TGTGCCAGCAGCTTCGCCGGTCAGCCCCAGCATTTT. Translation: CASSFAGQPQHF.